These 8 T cell receptor beta chains were sequenced from one sample in a study of identical twins. In TCRdb, the 5' RACE reads were re-called with MiXCR into one record per CDR3 protein. The sample lists about 520,000 distinct CDR3 sequences, about 20% occurring once. The sample was also linked to a second study, of T cells expressing NK-cell markers.

Material: CD4+ T cells sorted from blood. These receptors all stem from a woman under 30 in good health.

The chain links TRBV4-1 to TRBJ2-3; 13 bases match TRBD2. After removal of 1 base from V and 4 bases from J, the junction contained 17 bases not matched to a gene. CDR1 is MGHRA, CDR2 YSYEKL, per germline. The CDR3 covers 21 residues. Written as DNA, the CDR3 is TGCGCCAGCAGCCAAGCCCCCGGGACTAGCGGGATTCTGACAACCCCAGATACGCAGTATTTT. Its protein product is CASSQAPGTSGILTTPDTQYF.

This chain joins TRBV5-1 and TRBJ2-2; the D is unclear. The length of the CDR3 is 16 residues. V lost 4 bases, J lost 0 bases, and 13 bases lay in between. CDR1 and CDR2 (germline): SGHRS, YFSETQ. This chain's CDR3 is CASSRRPSANTGELFF. The CDR3 DNA follows: TGCGCCAGCAGCCGGAGACCCAGCGCGAACACCGGGGAGCTGTTTTTT.

The rearrangement joins TRBV7-9 to TRBJ2-7; the D call may be TRBD1 or TRBD2 (5 bases each). This CDR3 has 15 amino acids. Per germline, CDR1 SEHNR and CDR2 FQNEAQ (reference sequence). Trimming pared 5 bases from V and 0 bases from J, leaving 14 bases between. Here the CDR3 DNA reads TGTGCCAGCAGCGGGGGACCTCTTAGCTCCTACGAGCAGTACTTC. The encoded protein is CASSGGPLSSYEQYF.

The chain joins TRBV20-1 to TRBJ2-3, with D perhaps TRBD2 (7 bases). From germline, CDR1 is DFQATT and CDR2 SNEGSKA (reference sequence). CDR3 length: 14 residues. V was shortened by 5 bases and J by 1 base, with 13 bases between the two germline ends. The chain's CDR3 is CSAGRGSRTDTQYF. The DNA of the CDR3 is TGCAGTGCTGGGAGGGGGTCTCGCACAGATACGCAGTATTTT.

This clonotype was seen repeatedly, ten times or more. This chain joins TRBV24-1 and TRBJ2-3; TRBD1 might be the D (6 bases). Trimming removed 9 bases from V and 4 bases from J, with 13 bases in between. Germline CDR1 KGHDR, CDR2 SFDVKD. The length of the CDR3 is 13 residues. CDR3 sequence: CATGSQGSDTQYF. DNA for the CDR3: TGTGCCACCGGCTCACAGGGATCAGATACGCAGTATTTT.

This chain uses TRBV4-2 with TRBJ2-6, with a weak D call TRBD1 (6 bases). Between the trimmed V and J ends, which lost 1 base and 2 bases, there was a span of 6 bases. CDR3 length: 15 residues. Germline assignment: CDR1 LGHNA and CDR2 YNFKEQ. The CDR3 DNA reads TGTGCCAGCAGCCAAGCAGGGGCTGGGGCCAACGTCCTGACTTTC. Translating it yields CASSQAGAGANVLTF.

The chain has TRBV3-1 and TRBJ2-2, with a tentative D call TRBD2 (6 bases). With 7 bases removed from V and 5 bases from J, the gap between germline ends came to 14 bases. CDR3 size: 14 residues. CDR1 is LGHDT, CDR2 YNNKEL, per germline (reference sequence). The CDR3 DNA reads TGTGCCAGCACCTTAACGGAGGGAACCGGGGAGCTGTTTTTT. Amino acid sequence: CASTLTEGTGELFF.

This clonotype was seen only once. The rearrangement uses TRBV3-1 and TRBJ2-7; no firm D call. The CDR3 extends over 11 amino acids. V gave up 0 bases and J gave up 9 bases, with 6 bases separating them. Per the germline V gene, CDR1 is LGHDT and CDR2 is YNNKEL (reference sequence). CDR3 loop: CASSQEGRQYF. DNA of the CDR3: TGTGCCAGCAGCCAAGAAGGAAGGCAGTACTTC.